The clone carrying this T cell receptor (beta chain) was detected once. The antigen is unknown. This sample was included in a study of cytomegalovirus exposure and HLA in healthy donors. Overall study results and limits: Because they were indistinguishable, some V segments, including TRBV6-2 and TRBV6-3, were excluded. Many donors shared some public TCRs, even though most TCR sequences were rare.

CDR1 is KGHSH, CDR2 LQKENI, per germline. The CDR3 has 16 amino acids. V lost 2 bases to trimming and J lost 6 bases; unmatched junction nucleotides: 11. Primers included in the PCR were 60 Vbeta and 13 Jbeta primers. Assay: immunoSEQ multiplex PCR; the TCRdb copy retains only in-frame clones and omits some. The sample lists 150,000 or so clones, 80% occurring once. The TCR was taken from a man aged 25 to 40 in good health and CMV-seropositive. Sequencing was performed on PBMCs. The V gene is TRBV18, the J gene TRBJ2-7; 9 nucleotides line up with TRBD1. The CDR3 sequence: CASSPNTGTGRSEQYF. Written as DNA, the CDR3 is TGTGCCAGCTCACCAAATACCGGGACAGGGCGGTCCGAGCAGTACTTC.